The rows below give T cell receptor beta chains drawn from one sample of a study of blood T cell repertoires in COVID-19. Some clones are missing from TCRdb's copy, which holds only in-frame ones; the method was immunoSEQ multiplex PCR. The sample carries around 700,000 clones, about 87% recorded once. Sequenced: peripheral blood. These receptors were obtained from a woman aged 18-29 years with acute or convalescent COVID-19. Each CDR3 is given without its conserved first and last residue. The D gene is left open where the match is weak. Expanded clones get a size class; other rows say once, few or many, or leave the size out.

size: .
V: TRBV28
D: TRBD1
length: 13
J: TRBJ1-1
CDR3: ASSVSQNRGSEAF

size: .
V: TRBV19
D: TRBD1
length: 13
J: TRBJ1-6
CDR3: ASSITDRDDSPLH

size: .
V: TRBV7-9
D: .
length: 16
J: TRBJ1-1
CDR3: ASSLARVGRKVGTEAF

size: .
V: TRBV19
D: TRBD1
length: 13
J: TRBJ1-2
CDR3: ASSLSTGEAYGYT

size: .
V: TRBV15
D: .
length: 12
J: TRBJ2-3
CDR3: ATNVQALADTQY

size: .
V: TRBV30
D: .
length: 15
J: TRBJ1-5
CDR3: AWSVRTHNRPNQPQH

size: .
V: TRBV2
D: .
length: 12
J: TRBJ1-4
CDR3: ASSERRGGEKLF

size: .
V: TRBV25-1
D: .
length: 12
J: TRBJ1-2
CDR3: ASSERGDSYGYT

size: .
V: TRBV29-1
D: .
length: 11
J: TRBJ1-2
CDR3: SVEDRGSYGYT

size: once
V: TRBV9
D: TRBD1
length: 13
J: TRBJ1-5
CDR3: ASSEQGFGNQPQH

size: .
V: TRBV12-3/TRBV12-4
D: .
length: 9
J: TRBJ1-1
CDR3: ASSLLAEAF

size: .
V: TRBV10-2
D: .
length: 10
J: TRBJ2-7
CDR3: ASSDPSHEQY

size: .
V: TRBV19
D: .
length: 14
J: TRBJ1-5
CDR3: ASSIESWQGNQPQH

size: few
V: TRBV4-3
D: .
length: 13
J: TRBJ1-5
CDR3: ASSQAAVLGQPQH

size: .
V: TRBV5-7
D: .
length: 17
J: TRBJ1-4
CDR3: ASSFFNFQRLGPLEKLF

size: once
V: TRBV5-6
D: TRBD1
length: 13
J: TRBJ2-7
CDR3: ASSPGTGVLGEQY

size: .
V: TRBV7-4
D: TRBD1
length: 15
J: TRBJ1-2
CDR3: AIEPRLVGTVNYGYT

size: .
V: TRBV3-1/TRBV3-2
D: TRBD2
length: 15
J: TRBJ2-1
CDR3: ASSQGAGGNSYNEQF

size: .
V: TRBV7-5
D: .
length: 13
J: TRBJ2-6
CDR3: ARGPGGAGANVLT

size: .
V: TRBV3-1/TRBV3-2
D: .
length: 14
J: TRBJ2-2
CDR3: ASSPRHRANTGELF

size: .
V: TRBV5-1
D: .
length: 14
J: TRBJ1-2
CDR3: ASSSTGFNANYGYT

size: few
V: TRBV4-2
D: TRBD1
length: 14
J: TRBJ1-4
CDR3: ASSHWQGQGSEKLF

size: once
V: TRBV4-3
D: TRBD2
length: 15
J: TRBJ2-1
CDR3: ASSQEKWIAGRNEQF

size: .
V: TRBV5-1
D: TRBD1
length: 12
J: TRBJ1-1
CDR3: ASSLFSEGAEAF

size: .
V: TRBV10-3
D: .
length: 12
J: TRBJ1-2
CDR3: AISGTVLNYGYT

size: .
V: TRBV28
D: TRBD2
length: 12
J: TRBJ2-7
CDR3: ASTLEASGYEQY

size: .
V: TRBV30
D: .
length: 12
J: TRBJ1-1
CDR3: AWRNSPLNTEAF

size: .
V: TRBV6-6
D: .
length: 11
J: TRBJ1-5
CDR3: ASSSTDSQPQH

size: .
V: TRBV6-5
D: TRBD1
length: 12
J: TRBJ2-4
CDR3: ASSYGTELHIQY

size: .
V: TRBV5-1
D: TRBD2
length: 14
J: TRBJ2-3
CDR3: ASSSSGGAATDTQY

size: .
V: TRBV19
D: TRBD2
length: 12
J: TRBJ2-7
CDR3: ASSFGLALDEQY

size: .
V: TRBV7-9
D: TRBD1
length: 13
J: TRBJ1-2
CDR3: ASSPGDSDFGGYT

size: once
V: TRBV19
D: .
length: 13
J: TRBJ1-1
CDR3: ASSIDPPGSTEAF